The rows below give T cell receptor beta chains drawn from one sample of a study of identical twins. TCRdb reanalysed the 5' RACE reads using MiXCR and keeps one entry per CDR3 protein. Of approximately 1.8 million distinct CDR3 sequences listed, 32% are singletons. Material: cord blood. The receptor set was obtained from a newborn girl in good health. CDR3s leave out the opening cysteine and the closing phenylalanine or tryptophan.

TRBV21-1	ASSSRQGVYGYT
TRBV7-2	ASNSPLRETQY
TRBV5-6	ASSLGAGGLTGELF
TRBV6-1	ASRLREGIETQY
TRBV27	ASSPIDLPYEQY
TRBV24-1	ATSDFQRGQNEQF
TRBV2	ASSRGASTEAF
TRBV12-3/TRBV12-4	ASSLGPRKAAYEQY
TRBV3-1	ASSQGSGGTFYNEQF
TRBV20-1	SAEGGLLTDTQY
TRBV20-1	SARYGYT
TRBV30	AWKRNTEAF
TRBV7-8	ASSGHDRTGSYNEQY
TRBV5-1	ASRTTGQGGFYDEQF
TRBV19	ASSMEQGSINQPQH
TRBV11-2	ASSLDSDLWNEQF
TRBV20-1	SAMGSEALNEQY
TRBV3-1	ASSSGTINEKLF
TRBV10-3	AISSGSEQY
TRBV7-2	ASSLNQGRETQY
TRBV29-1	SVEGEAALHYGYT
TRBV5-1	ASSFLGLANEQY
TRBV6-2/TRBV6-3	ASSYSLWSGRETQY